This passage covers 14 T cell receptor beta chains from one sample sequenced in a study of long-term antiretroviral therapy in people with HIV. Researchers ran immunoSEQ v3.0 at survey level. Produced via immunoSEQ multiplex PCR; TCRdb's table is partial and in-frame only. This table holds about 30,000 clones, approximately 87% found once. Sequencing was performed on unsorted PBMCs, taken 0.5 years after starting antiretroviral therapy. These TCRs come from a young woman with HIV.

This rearrangement joins TRBV6-5 to TRBJ1-6; D not certain. The germline V and J ends were trimmed by 0 bases and 5 bases, with 5 bases remaining between them. This CDR3 is built from 14 residues. Germline V CDR1 and CDR2: MNHEY, SVGAGI. CDR3 protein: CASSYSANNSPLHF. DNA for the CDR3: TGTGCCAGCAGTTACTCGGCGAATAATTCACCCCTCCACTTT.

V is TRBV4-3 and J is TRBJ2-7; 9 bases map to TRBD1. CDR3 length: 15 amino acids. Germline values: CDR1 LGHNA, CDR2 YSLEER. J lost 2 bases, V lost 4 bases, and 6 bases had no gene match. CDR3 sequence (DNA): TGCGCCAGCAGCCTCTCGGGACAGGGCACCTACGAGCAGTACTTC. This gives the protein CASSLSGQGTYEQYF.

This clone was counted only a few times. V is TRBV6-5 and J is TRBJ1-2; the D is unclear. This CDR3 has 12 amino acids. V lost 8 bases to trimming and J lost 4 bases, with 11 bases between them. CDR1 and CDR2 (germline): MNHEY, SVGAGI. CDR3 amino acids: CASGIMGYGYTF. CDR3 sequence (DNA): TGTGCCAGCGGCATAATGGGCTATGGCTACACCTTC.

The V gene is TRBV9, the J gene TRBJ1-4; TRBD1 is a possible D gene (5 bases). Germline CDR1 is SGDLS and CDR2 is YYNGEE. Trimming took off 3 bases at V and 8 bases at J, with 14 bases between the two ends. The CDR3 sequence is 14 residues long. CDR3 coding DNA: TGTGCCAGCAGCGAGTTTGACAGTAGGGAAAAACTGTTTTTT. Encoded protein: CASSEFDSREKLFF.

Of note for this clone: Other DNA sequences in the sample encode the same CDR3. This chain links TRBV6-5 with TRBJ1-5; D is ambiguous. This CDR3 has 15 amino acids. The germline V gene encodes CDR1 MNHEY and CDR2 SVGAGI. Trimming removed 6 bases at V and 7 bases at J, with 19 bases between. Written as DNA, the CDR3 is TGTGCCAGCAGCCAAAATCCTCTAGGAGGCCAGCCCCAGCATTTT. It codes for CASSQNPLGGQPQHF.

This chain's CDR3 is CASSPLGTGHNEQFF. CDR3 sequence (DNA): TGTGCCAGCTCACCACTTGGGACAGGGCACAATGAGCAGTTCTTC. The chain is built from TRBV18 and TRBJ2-1, with 9 nucleotides matching TRBD1. Losses at the gene ends were 1 base for V and 5 bases for J; bases not matched to a gene: 3. The CDR3 has 15 residues. Germline V gene sequence: CDR1 KGHSH, CDR2 LQKENI.

This clone was detected only once. The chain links TRBV19 to TRBJ2-7; 9 bases fit TRBD1. V gave up 6 bases and J gave up 5 bases; unmatched junction bases: 14. The CDR3 is 16 residues long. Germline CDR1 reads LNHDA; CDR2 reads SQIVND (reference sequence). CDR3 in DNA: TGTGCCAGTAGCGCCTTCCGGGACAGGGCGGTGGACGAGCAGTACTTC. Amino acids: CASSAFRDRAVDEQYF.

The chain is built from TRBV7-3 and TRBJ2-1, with no clear D. From germline, CDR1 is SGHTA and CDR2 FQGTGA. The ends were cut back, 7 bases at V and 0 bases at J, with 13 bases in the middle. CDR3 size: 15 residues. The CDR3 protein is CASKSTADSYNEQFF. For the CDR3, the DNA is TGTGCCAGCAAATCCACGGCTGACTCCTACAATGAGCAGTTCTTC.

This clone occurred once. CDR3 residues: CASSPGQGQGNEQFF. CDR3 bases: TGTGCCAGCAGCCCGGGGCAGGGGCAGGGCAATGAGCAGTTCTTC. V usage is TRBV7-6 and J usage is TRBJ2-1, with a weak D call TRBD1 (6 bases). The CDR3 runs to 15 residues. Per the germline V gene, CDR1 is SGHVS and CDR2 is FNYEAQ. The ends were cut back, 5 bases at V and 6 bases at J, with 17 bases in the middle.

The rearrangement joins TRBV5-1 to TRBJ1-2; D perhaps matches TRBD1 (5 bases). Germline assignment: CDR1 SGHRS and CDR2 YFSETQ. CDR3 length: 12 residues. The V gene lost 0 bases and the J gene lost 8 bases, with 8 bases spanning the gap. The CDR3 sequence is CASSLVGDGYTF. CDR3 DNA: TGCGCCAGCAGCTTGGTGGGGGACGGCTACACCTTC.

CDR3 loop: CASSSPSDDTQYF. CDR3 nucleotides: TGTGCCAGCAGCTCCCCCAGCGATGATACGCAGTATTTT. This chain connects TRBV11-2 to TRBJ2-3; no clear D gene. CDR1 and CDR2 from the germline V gene are SGHAT and FQNNGV. The CDR3 totals 13 residues. V lost 4 bases and J lost 6, with 11 bases in between.

The rearrangement joins TRBV12-5 to TRBJ1-1, with TRBD1 identical over 7 bases. V lost 6 bases, J lost 5 bases, and 3 bases stayed unmatched. The CDR3 length is 12 residues. Looked up from germline, CDR1 is LGHNT and CDR2 is FRNRAP. DNA for the CDR3: TGTGCTAGTGGGACAGGGTGGACTGAAGCTTTCTTT. Amino acid sequence: CASGTGWTEAFF. The full variable domain, completed using reference TRBV12-5 and TRBJ1-1, is DARVTQTPRHKVTEMGQEVTMRCQPILGHNTVFWYRQTMMQGLELLAYFRNRAPLDDSGMPKDRFSAEMPDATLATLKIQPSEPRDSAVYFCASGTGWTEAFFGQGTRLTVV.

The CDR3 DNA reads as TGTGCCAGCAGTACCGGACACCCCAATCAGCCCCAGCATTTT. Its protein is CASSTGHPNQPQHF. V and J are TRBV28 and TRBJ1-5, with D maybe TRBD1 (5 bases). The CDR3 runs to 14 residues. Trimming removed 5 bases from V and 3 bases from J, with 11 bases in between. Germline assignment: CDR1 MDHEN and CDR2 SYDVKM.

This chain uses TRBV7-9 with TRBJ1-1; D call uncertain. The germline gives CDR1 SEHNR, CDR2 FQNEAQ (reference sequence). This CDR3 contains 14 residues. Trimming pared 5 bases from V and 1 base from J, leaving 11 bases between. The CDR3 is CASSRASRNTEAFF. CDR3 sequence (DNA): TGTGCCAGCAGCAGGGCCTCAAGGAACACTGAAGCTTTCTTT. Full variable domain (missing parts from reference TRBV7-9 and TRBJ1-1): DTGVSQNPRHKITKRGQNVTFRCDPISEHNRLYWYRQTLGQGPEFLTYFQNEAQLEKSRLLSDRFSAERPKGSFSTLEIQRTEQGDSAMYLCASSRASRNTEAFFGQGTRLTVV.